This TCR beta chain derives from a study of human T cells and chemical hapten exposure. The overall study: Largely, small differences in pooled library volume made per-sample TCR yields vary.

Whole-study results and caveats: There was no change with DPC sensitization in TCRs above 1 in 1000 frequency.

The germline gives CDR1 SGHDN, CDR2 FVKESK. Trimming removed 4 bases at V and 4 bases at J, with 17 bases between. This CDR3 has 15 residues. The authors' total RNA extraction used unfractionated whole blood. This clonotype was picked up many times. The antigen is unknown. The library put unique molecular identifiers onto individual cDNA molecules. Per the authors' pipeline: Ranging from roughly 20,000 to 750,000, TCR counts per sample had a median value of 95,638. TCRdb redid the calling of the 5' RACE reads with MiXCR, one entry per CDR3 protein. TCRdb, not the original authors, processed these V and J calls. The data show 130,000 or so distinct CDR3 sequences, over 3.5% seen once.

This chain uses TRBV14 with TRBJ2-7, with no clear D. The receptor's source is a female donor in good health. Written as DNA, the CDR3 is TGTGCCAGCAGCCCACTCAACCGCTTTTTTTACGAGCAGTACTTC. This sequence encodes CASSPLNRFFYEQYF.